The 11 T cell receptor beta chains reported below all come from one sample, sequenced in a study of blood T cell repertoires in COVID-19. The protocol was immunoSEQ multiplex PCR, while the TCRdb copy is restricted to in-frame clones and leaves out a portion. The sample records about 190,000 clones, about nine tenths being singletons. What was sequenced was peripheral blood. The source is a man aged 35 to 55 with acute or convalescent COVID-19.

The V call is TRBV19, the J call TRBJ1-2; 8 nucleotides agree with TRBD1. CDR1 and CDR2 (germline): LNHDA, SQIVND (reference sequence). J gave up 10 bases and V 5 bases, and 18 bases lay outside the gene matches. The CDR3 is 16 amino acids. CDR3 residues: CASSGDRRSAFLVYTF. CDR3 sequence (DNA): TGTGCCAGTAGTGGGGACAGGAGATCCGCTTTTTTGGTCTACACCTTC.

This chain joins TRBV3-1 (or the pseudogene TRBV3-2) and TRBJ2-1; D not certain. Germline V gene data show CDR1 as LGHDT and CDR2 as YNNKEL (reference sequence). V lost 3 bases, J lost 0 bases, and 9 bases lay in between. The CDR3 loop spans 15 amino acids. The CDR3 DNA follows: TGTGCCAGCAGCCAGATTGACACCTCCTACAATGAGCAGTTCTTC. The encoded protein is CASSQIDTSYNEQFF.

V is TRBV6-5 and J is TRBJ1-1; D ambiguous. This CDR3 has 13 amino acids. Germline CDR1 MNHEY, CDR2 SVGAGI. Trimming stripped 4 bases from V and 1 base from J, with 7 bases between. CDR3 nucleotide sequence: TGTGCCAGCAGTTTTACAGCGAACACTGAAGCTTTCTTT. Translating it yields CASSFTANTEAFF.

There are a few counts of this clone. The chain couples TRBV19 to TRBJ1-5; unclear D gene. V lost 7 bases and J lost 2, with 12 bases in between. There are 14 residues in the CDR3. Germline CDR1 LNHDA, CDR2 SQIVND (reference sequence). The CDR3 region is CASMRELGNQPQHF. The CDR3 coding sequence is TGTGCCAGTATGAGGGAACTCGGCAATCAGCCCCAGCATTTT.

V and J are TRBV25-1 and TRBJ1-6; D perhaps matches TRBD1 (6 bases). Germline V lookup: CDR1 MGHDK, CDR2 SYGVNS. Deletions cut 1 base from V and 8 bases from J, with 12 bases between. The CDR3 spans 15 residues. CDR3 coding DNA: TGTGCCAGCAGTGAATCCTTCCCAGGGGATTCACCCCTCCACTTT. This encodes CASSESFPGDSPLHF.

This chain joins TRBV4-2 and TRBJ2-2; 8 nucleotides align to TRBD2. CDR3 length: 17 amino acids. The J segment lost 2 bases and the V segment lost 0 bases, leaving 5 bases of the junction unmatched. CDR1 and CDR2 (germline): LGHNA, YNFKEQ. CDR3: CASSQDHRGGNTGELFF. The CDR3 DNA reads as TGTGCCAGCAGCCAAGATCATCGGGGGGGCAACACCGGGGAGCTGTTTTTT.

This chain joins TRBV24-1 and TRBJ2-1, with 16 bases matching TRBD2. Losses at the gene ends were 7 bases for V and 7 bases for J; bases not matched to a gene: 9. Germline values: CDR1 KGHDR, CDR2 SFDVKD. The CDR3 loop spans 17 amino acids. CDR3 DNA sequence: TGTGCCACCAGCCTCGGGACTAGCGGGGGGGCTTGGAATGAGCAGTTCTTC. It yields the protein CATSLGTSGGAWNEQFF.

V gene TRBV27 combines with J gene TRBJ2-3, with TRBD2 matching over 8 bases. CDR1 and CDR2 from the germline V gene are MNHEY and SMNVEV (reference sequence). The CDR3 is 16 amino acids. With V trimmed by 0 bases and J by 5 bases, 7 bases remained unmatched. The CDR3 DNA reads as TGTGCCAGCAGTTTATCGTTAGCGGGGAGGGGAGATACGCAGTATTTT. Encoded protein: CASSLSLAGRGDTQYF.

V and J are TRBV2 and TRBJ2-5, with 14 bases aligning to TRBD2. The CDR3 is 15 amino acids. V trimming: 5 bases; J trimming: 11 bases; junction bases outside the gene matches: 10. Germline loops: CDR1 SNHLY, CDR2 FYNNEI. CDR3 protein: CASSLTSGGEVSQYF. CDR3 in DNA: TGTGCCAGCAGTCTGACTAGCGGGGGGGAGGTTTCACAGTACTTC. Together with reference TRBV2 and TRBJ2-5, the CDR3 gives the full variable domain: EPEVTQTPSHQVTQMGQEVILRCVPISNHLYFYWYRQILGQKVEFLVSFYNNEISEKSEIFDDQFSVERPDGSNFTLKIRSTKLEDSAMYFCASSLTSGGEVSQYFGPGTRLLVL.

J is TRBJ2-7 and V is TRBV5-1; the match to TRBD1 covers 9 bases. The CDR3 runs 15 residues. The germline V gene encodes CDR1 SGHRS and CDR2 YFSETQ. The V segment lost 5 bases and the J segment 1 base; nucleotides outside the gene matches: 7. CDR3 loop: CASRHRTGDSYEQYF. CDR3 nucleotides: TGCGCCAGCAGGCACAGGACAGGGGATTCCTACGAGCAGTACTTC. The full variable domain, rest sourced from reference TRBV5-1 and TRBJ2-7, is KAGVTQTPRYLIKTRGQQVTLSCSPISGHRSVSWYQQTPGQGLQFLFEYFSETQRNKGNFPGRFSGRQFSNSRSEMNVSTLELGDSALYLCASRHRTGDSYEQYFGPGTRLTVT.

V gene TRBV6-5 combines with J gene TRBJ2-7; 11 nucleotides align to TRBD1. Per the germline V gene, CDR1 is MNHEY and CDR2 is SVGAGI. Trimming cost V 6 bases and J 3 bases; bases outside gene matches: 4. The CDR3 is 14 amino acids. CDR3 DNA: TGTGCCAGCAGAGGACAGGGGGCGTTCTACGAGCAGTACTTC. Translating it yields CASRGQGAFYEQYF.